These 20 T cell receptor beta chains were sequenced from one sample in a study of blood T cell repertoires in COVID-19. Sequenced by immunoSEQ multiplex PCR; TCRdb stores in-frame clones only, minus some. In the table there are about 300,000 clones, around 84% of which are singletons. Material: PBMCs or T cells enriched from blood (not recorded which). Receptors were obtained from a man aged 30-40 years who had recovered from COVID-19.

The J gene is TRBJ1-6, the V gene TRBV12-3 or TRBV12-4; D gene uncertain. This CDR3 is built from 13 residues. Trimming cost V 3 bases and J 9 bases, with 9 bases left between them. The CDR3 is CASSLAVISPLHF. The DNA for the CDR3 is TGTGCCAGCAGTTTGGCGGTAATTTCACCCCTCCACTTT.

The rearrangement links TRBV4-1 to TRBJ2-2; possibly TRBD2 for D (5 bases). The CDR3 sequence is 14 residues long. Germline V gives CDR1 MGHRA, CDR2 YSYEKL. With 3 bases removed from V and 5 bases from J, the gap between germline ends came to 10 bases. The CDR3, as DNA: TGCGCCAGCAGCCAGCCTCCGGGAACCGGGGAGCTGTTTTTT. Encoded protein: CASSQPPGTGELFF.

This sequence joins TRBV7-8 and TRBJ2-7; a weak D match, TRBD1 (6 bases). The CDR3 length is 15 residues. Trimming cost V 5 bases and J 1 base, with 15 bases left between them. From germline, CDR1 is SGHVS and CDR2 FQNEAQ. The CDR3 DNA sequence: TGTGCCAGCAGCCCCGGCCGACAGGAGTCCTACGAGCAGTACTTC. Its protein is CASSPGRQESYEQYF.

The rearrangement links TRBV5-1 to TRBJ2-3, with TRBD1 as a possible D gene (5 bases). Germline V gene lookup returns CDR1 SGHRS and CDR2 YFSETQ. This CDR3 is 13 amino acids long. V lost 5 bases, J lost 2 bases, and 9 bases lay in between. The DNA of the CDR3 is TGCGCCAGCAGAGGGGAAAACACAGATACGCAGTATTTT. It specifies CASRGENTDTQYF.

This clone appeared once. The chain's CDR3 is CASSRGGDISGNTIYF. DNA of the CDR3: TGTGCCAGCAGCCGCGGCGGAGATATCTCTGGAAACACCATATATTTT. J is TRBJ1-3 and V is TRBV11-2; no clear D. Trimming pared 5 bases from V and 0 bases from J, leaving 14 bases between. Germline CDR1 is SGHAT and CDR2 is FQNNGV. CDR3 length: 16 residues. Together with reference TRBV11-2 and TRBJ1-3, the CDR3 gives the full variable domain: EAGVAQSPRYKIIEKRQSVAFWCNPISGHATLYWYQQILGQGPKLLIQFQNNGVVDDSQLPKDRFSAERLKGVDSTLKIQPAKLEDSAVYLCASSRGGDISGNTIYFGEGSWLTVV.

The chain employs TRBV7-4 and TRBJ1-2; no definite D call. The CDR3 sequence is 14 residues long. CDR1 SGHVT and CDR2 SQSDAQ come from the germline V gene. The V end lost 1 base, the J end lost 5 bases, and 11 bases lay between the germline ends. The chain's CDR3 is CASSLGPRGYGYTF. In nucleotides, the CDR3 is TGTGCCAGCAGCTTAGGCCCCCGCGGATATGGCTACACCTTC.

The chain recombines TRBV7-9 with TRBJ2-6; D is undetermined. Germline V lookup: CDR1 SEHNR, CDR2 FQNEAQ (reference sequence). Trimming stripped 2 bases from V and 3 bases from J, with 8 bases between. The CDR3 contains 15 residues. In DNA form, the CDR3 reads TGTGCCAGCAGCTTAATCCGGGTTGGGGCCAACGTCCTGACTTTC. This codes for CASSLIRVGANVLTF.

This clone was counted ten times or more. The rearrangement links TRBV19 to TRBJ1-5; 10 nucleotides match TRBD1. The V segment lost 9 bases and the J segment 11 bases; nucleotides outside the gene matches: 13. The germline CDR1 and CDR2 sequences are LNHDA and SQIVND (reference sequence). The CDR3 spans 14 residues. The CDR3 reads CASQGWDRGSSQHF. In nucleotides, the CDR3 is TGTGCCAGCCAAGGGTGGGACAGGGGATCTTCCCAGCATTTT.

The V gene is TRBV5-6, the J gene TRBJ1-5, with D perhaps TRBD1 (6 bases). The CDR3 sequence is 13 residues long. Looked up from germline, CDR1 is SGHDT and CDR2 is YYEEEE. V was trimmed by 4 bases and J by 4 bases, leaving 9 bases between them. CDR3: CASSPGQNQPQHF. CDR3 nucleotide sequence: TGTGCCAGCAGCCCCGGACAGAATCAGCCCCAGCATTTT.

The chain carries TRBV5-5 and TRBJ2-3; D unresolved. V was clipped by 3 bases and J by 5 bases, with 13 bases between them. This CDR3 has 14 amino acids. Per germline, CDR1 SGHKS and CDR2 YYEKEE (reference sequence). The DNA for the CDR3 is TGTGCCAGCAGCTCTGGGTGGTCGGGAGATACGCAGTATTTT. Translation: CASSSGWSGDTQYF.

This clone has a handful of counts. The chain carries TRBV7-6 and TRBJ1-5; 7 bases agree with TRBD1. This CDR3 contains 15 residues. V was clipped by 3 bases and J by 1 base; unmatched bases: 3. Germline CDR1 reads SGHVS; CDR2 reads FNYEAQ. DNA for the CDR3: TGTGCCAGCAGCTTGTTGGACAGGAGCAATCAGCCCCAGCATTTT. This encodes CASSLLDRSNQPQHF.

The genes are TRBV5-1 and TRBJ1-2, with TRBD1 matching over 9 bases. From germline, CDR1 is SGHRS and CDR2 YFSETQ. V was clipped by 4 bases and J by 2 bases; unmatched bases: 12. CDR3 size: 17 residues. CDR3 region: CASSKGQGLGVNYGYTF. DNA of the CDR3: TGCGCCAGCAGCAAAGGACAGGGGCTTGGGGTAAACTATGGCTACACCTTC.

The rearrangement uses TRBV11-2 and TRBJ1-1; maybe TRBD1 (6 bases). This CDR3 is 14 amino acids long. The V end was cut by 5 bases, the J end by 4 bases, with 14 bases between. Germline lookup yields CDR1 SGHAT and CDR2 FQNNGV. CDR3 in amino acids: CASSRGRGSTEAFF. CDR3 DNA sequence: TGTGCCAGCAGCCGGGGTAGGGGGTCCACTGAAGCTTTCTTT.

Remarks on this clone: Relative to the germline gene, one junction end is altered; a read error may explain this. The CDR3 nucleotides read TGTGCTAGCAGCTCGGGACTAGCGGGAGGCACAGATACGCAGTATTTT. It codes for CASSSGLAGGTDTQYF. The V call is TRBV7-7, the J call TRBJ2-3, with 14 bases lining up with TRBD2. Germline CDR1 reads SSHAT; CDR2 reads FNYEAQ (reference sequence). The CDR3 consists of 16 residues.

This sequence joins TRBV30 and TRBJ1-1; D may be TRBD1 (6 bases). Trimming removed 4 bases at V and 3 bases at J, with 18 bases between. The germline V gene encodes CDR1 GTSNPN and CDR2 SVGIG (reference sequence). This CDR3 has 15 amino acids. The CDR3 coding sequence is TGTGCCTGGAATCGGTTGGGGGCCAGGGACACTGAAGCTTTCTTT. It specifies CAWNRLGARDTEAFF.

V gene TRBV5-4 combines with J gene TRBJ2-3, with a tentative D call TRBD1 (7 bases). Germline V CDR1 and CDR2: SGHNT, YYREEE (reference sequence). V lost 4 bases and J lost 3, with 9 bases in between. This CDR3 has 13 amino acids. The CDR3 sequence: CASSAGQTDTQYF. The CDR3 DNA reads TGTGCCAGCAGCGCGGGACAGACAGATACGCAGTATTTT. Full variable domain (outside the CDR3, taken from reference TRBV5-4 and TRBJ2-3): ETGVTQSPTHLIKTRGQQVTLRCSSQSGHNTVSWYQQALGQGPQFIFQYYREEENGRGNFPPRFSGLQFPNYSSELNVNALELDDSALYLCASSAGQTDTQYFGPGTRLTVL.

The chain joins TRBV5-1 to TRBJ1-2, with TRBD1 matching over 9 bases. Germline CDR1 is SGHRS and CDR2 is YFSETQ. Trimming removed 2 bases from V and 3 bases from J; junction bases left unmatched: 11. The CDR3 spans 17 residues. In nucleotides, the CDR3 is TGCGCCAGCAGCTTATGGGCCGGGACAGGGACAGACTATGGCTACACCTTC. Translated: CASSLWAGTGTDYGYTF.

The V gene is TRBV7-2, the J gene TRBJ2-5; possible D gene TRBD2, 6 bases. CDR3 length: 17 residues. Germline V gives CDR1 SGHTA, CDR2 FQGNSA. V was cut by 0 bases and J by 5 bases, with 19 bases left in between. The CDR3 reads CASSLALTFGGWETQYF. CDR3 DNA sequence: TGTGCCAGCAGCTTAGCGCTAACTTTCGGGGGTTGGGAGACCCAGTACTTC.

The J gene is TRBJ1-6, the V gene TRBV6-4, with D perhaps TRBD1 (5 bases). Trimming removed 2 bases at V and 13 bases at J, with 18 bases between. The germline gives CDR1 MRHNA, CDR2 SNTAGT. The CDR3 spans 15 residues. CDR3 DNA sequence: TGTGCCAGCAGTGACGTTTCGGCCCAGGGATCGCCCCTCCACTTT. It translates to CASSDVSAQGSPLHF.

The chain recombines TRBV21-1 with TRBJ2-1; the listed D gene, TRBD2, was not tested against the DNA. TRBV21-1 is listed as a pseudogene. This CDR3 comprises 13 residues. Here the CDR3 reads CASSKGAGNEQFF. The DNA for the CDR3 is TGTGCCAGCAGCAAAGGTGCGGGGAATGAGCAGTTCTTC.